A single sample gave rise to the 3 T cell receptor beta chains below, sequenced in a study of breast tumors, draining lymph nodes, adjacent tissues. Samples came from axillary lymph nodes draining the breast cancer. TCRdb used MiXCR to reprocess the multiplex PCR reads, holding one entry per CDR3 protein. This table has 150,000 to 200,000 distinct CDR3 sequences, 30% to 35% appearing once. Sequenced sample: axillary lymph node tissue. These receptors were obtained from a female donor with breast cancer. Some clones in this sample may be carry-over from other donors' samples.

The CDR3 loop is CASSSPTLTRGPYNEQFF. CDR3 DNA: TGTGCCAGCAGCTCCCCTACATTGACCAGGGGCCCCTACAATGAGCAGTTCTTC. This chain joins TRBV11-1 and TRBJ2-1; D may be TRBD1 (6 bases). The CDR3 has 18 amino acids. V was trimmed by 4 bases and J by 2 bases, leaving 21 bases between them. In germline, CDR1 is SGHAT, CDR2 FQDESV (reference sequence). The variable domain in full, with the rest retrieved from reference TRBV11-1 and TRBJ2-1, is EAEVAQSPRYKITEKSQAVAFWCDPISGHATLYWYRQILGQGPELLVQFQDESVVDDSQLPKDRFSAERLKGVDSTLKIQPAELGDSAMYLCASSSPTLTRGPYNEQFFGPGTRLTVL.

As for this clonotype: Compared with germline, one end of the junction differs, possibly owing to a read error. The J gene is TRBJ1-4, the V gene TRBV7-7; 8 bases line up with TRBD1. Looked up from germline, CDR1 is SSHAT and CDR2 is FNYEAQ (reference sequence). There are 14 residues in the CDR3. For the CDR3, the DNA is TGTGCTAGCAGCCAGGACAGGGTGCATGAAAAACTGTTTTTT. Its protein product is CASSQDRVHEKLFF.

This chain uses TRBV18 with TRBJ1-6; D is undetermined. The CDR3 is 15 amino acids. The V gene lost 6 bases and the J gene lost 0 bases, with 9 bases spanning the gap. CDR1 and CDR2 from the germline V gene are KGHSH and LQKENI. CDR3 bases: TGTGCCAGCTCGCCGGAGCACTCCTATAATTCACCCCTCCACTTT. Encoded protein: CASSPEHSYNSPLHF.